One and the same sample provided the 27 T cell receptor beta chains below, sequenced in a study of Ad26.COV2.S vaccination and SARS-CoV-2 variants. Libraries were prepared by immunoSEQ multiplex PCR; TCRdb keeps only in-frame clonotypes and omits some of them. This table has some 350,000 clones, around 84% appearing once. The treatment: roughly 20 received Ad26.COV2.S at low or high dose, single or two shots; 5 received placebo; per-sample allocation not given. The samples date from day 63 after the first vaccine or placebo injection. This sample comprised peripheral blood, obtained in a trial of Ad26.COV2.S vaccine versus placebo. Source of these receptors: a person aged 18 to 59 who received the Ad26.COV2.S COVID-19 vaccine or a placebo.

V is TRBV4-3 and J is TRBJ1-1; 9 bases are a match to TRBD1. CDR1 is LGHNA and CDR2 is YSLEER in the germline V gene. The CDR3 is made up of 16 amino acids. Trimming took 0 bases from V and 3 from J; bases not matched to a gene: 5. The CDR3 bases are TGCGCCAGCAGCCAAGATCCGGGACAGGGATACACTGAAGCTTTCTTT. This encodes CASSQDPGQGYTEAFF.

The gene calls are TRBV7-2 and TRBJ1-2; 9 nucleotides agree with TRBD1. The germline V gene encodes CDR1 SGHTA and CDR2 FQGNSA. This CDR3 region has 15 residues. With V trimmed by 0 bases and J by 4 bases, 3 bases remained unmatched. The CDR3 DNA sequence: TGTGCCAGCAGCTTAGCGGGGACAGGGATCTATGGCTACACCTTC. This gives the protein CASSLAGTGIYGYTF.

The rearrangement joins TRBV4-3 to TRBJ2-7; TRBD1 aligns across 8 bases. CDR1 is LGHNA and CDR2 is YSLEER in the germline V gene. V trimming: 0 bases; J trimming: 1 base; junction bases outside the gene matches: 5. The length of the CDR3 is 16 residues. The CDR3: CASSQDQGASSYEQYF. CDR3 sequence (DNA): TGCGCCAGCAGCCAAGATCAGGGGGCTTCTTCCTACGAGCAGTACTTC.

V is TRBV25-1 and J is TRBJ2-5, with a possible D match to TRBD2 (6 bases). Germline CDR1 is MGHDK and CDR2 is SYGVNS. Trimming removed 4 bases from V and 3 bases from J, with 9 bases in between. This CDR3 has 13 residues. The CDR3 nucleotides are TGTGCCAGCAGTGCGGGAGCCGAAGAGACCCAGTACTTC. Translated, it gives CASSAGAEETQYF. The full variable domain, with the rest looked up from reference TRBV25-1 and TRBJ2-5, is EADIYQTPRYLVIGTGKKITLECSQTMGHDKMYWYQQDPGMELHLIHYSYGVNSTEKGDLSSESTVSRIRTEHFPLTLESARPSHTSQYLCASSAGAEETQYFGPGTRLLVL.

The CDR3 bases are TGTGCCAGCAGTTCCGGGACAGGGGTCCCAACTAATGAAAAACTGTTTTTT. Amino acid sequence: CASSSGTGVPTNEKLFF. V usage is TRBV11-2 and J usage is TRBJ1-4; 10 nucleotides match TRBD1. The germline CDR1 and CDR2 sequences are SGHAT and FQNNGV. The CDR3 sequence is 17 residues long. Germline trimming cut 6 bases from V and 0 bases from J; bases unmatched to any gene: 7.

This chain connects TRBV29-1 to TRBJ1-3; D unresolved. The CDR3 runs to 11 residues. The V gene lost 4 bases and the J gene lost 2 bases, with 3 bases spanning the gap. CDR1 and CDR2 (germline): SQVTM, ANQGSEA. CDR3 residues: CSVVAGNTIYF. CDR3 in DNA: TGCAGCGTTGTAGCTGGAAACACCATATATTTT.

This rearrangement joins TRBV4-1 to TRBJ2-7; 7 bases agree with TRBD1. CDR1 is MGHRA and CDR2 is YSYEKL in the germline V gene. There are 15 residues in the CDR3. The V and J ends lost 1 base and 2 bases, in that order; junction bases with no gene match: 5. CDR3 region: CASSQGRDRPYEQYF. CDR3 nucleotide sequence: TGCGCCAGCAGCCAAGGTCGGGACAGACCCTACGAGCAGTACTTC.

CDR3 nucleotides: TGCGCCAGCAGCCAGGCCCCTTACAGAGAGACCCAGTACTTC. It encodes CASSQAPYRETQYF. The chain combines TRBV4-1 with TRBJ2-5; D unclear. With 3 bases removed from V and 4 bases from J, the gap between germline ends came to 12 bases. This CDR3 spans 14 amino acids. Germline CDR1 and CDR2: MGHRA and YSYEKL.

The CDR3 spells CASRQQQGEQYF. Here the CDR3 DNA reads TGTGCCAGCAGGCAGCAACAAGGGGAGCAGTACTTC. J is TRBJ2-7 and V is TRBV28, with D uncertain. Germline V gene lookup returns CDR1 MDHEN and CDR2 SYDVKM. Trimming took 6 bases from V and 7 from J, leaving 13 bases between them. This CDR3 has 12 residues. Drawing the rest from reference TRBV28 and TRBJ2-7, the complete variable domain is DVKVTQSSRYLVKRTGEKVFLECVQDMDHENMFWYRQDPGLGLRLIYFSYDVKMKEKGDIPEGYSVSREKKERFSLILESASTNQTSMYLCASRQQQGEQYFGPGTRLTVT.

The rearrangement links TRBV27 to TRBJ2-7, with D perhaps matching TRBD2 (5 bases). From germline, CDR1 is MNHEY and CDR2 SMNVEV (reference sequence). Between the trimmed V and J ends, which lost 3 bases and 9 bases, there was a span of 15 bases. This CDR3 comprises 13 residues. CDR3 in DNA: TGTGCCAGCAGTTTCCGGGGTGGAGCCGGGCAGTACTTC. This codes for CASSFRGGAGQYF.

The chain is built from TRBV14 and TRBJ2-7; the match to TRBD2 covers 7 bases. Germline lookup yields CDR1 SGHDN and CDR2 FVKESK. The CDR3 extends over 14 amino acids. Unmatched junction bases numbered 5, after V lost 1 base and J lost 5 bases. DNA of the CDR3: TGTGCCAGCAGCCAAGGGGGAGGGGTCAACGAGCAGTACTTC. Encoded protein: CASSQGGGVNEQYF.

J is TRBJ1-1 and V is TRBV6-6; the D is unclear. The CDR3 has 10 residues. Trimming stripped 4 bases from V and 8 bases from J, with 5 bases between. Germline CDR1 MNHNY, CDR2 SVGAGI (reference sequence). CDR3 in amino acids: CASSSSEAFF. DNA for the CDR3: TGTGCCAGCAGTTCCTCCGAAGCTTTCTTT.

V and J are TRBV9 and TRBJ2-2; TRBD2 matches at 8 bases. The germline gives CDR1 SGDLS, CDR2 YYNGEE. Trimming at V came to 0 bases and at J to 3 bases, leaving 7 bases not matched to a gene. The CDR3 runs 17 residues. The CDR3 is CASSVEWGLVDTGELFF. The DNA for the CDR3 is TGTGCCAGCAGCGTAGAGTGGGGACTAGTGGACACCGGGGAGCTGTTTTTT.

V and J are TRBV9 and TRBJ2-3, with TRBD2 matching over 10 bases. Trimming at V came to 3 bases and at J to 1 base, leaving 8 bases not matched to a gene. Germline values: CDR1 SGDLS, CDR2 YYNGEE. CDR3 length equals 17 residues. CDR3 in DNA: TGTGCCAGCAGCGCGCGCTTTGGGACTAGCGGCACAGATACGCAGTATTTT. Residues: CASSARFGTSGTDTQYF.

The chain uses TRBV6-6 and TRBJ1-2; 8 nucleotides agree with TRBD1. The V segment lost 1 base and the J segment 6 bases; nucleotides outside the gene matches: 7. Looked up from germline, CDR1 is MNHNY and CDR2 is SVGAGI (reference sequence). The CDR3 is 15 amino acids. Written as DNA, the CDR3 is TGTGCCAGCAGTTACTATGCCAGGGGGCTCGATGGCTACACCTTC. This codes for CASSYYARGLDGYTF.

This chain uses TRBV4-1 with TRBJ1-1; D unclear. The CDR3 has 14 amino acids. V lost 4 bases and J 0 bases, leaving 9 bases between the germline ends. Germline values: CDR1 MGHRA, CDR2 YSYEKL. The CDR3 nucleotides are TGCGCCAGCAGCCGGACGGAGATGAACACTGAAGCTTTCTTT. Protein sequence: CASSRTEMNTEAFF.

This chain links TRBV10-3 with TRBJ1-4; D might be TRBD1 (5 bases). Germline assignment: CDR1 ENHRY and CDR2 SYGVKD. The V end lost 3 bases, the J end lost 0 bases, and 8 bases lay between the germline ends. The CDR3 totals 15 residues. The CDR3 DNA follows: TGTGCCATCAGTGAAGGGACGGCAACTAATGAAAAACTGTTTTTT. Encoded protein: CAISEGTATNEKLFF.

V is TRBV3-1 (or the pseudogene TRBV3-2) and J is TRBJ1-1; D gene ambiguous. The CDR3 sequence is 14 residues long. Trimming removed 0 bases from V and 7 bases from J, with 12 bases in between. Germline V gene lookup returns CDR1 LGHDT and CDR2 YNNKEL (reference sequence). Here the CDR3 DNA reads TGTGCCAGCAGCCAAGATTTCAGGACGATTGAAGCTTTCTTT. This translates into CASSQDFRTIEAFF.

V and J are TRBV30 and TRBJ2-3; no clear D. Trimming stripped 2 bases from V and 7 bases from J, with 10 bases between. The CDR3 contains 12 residues. From germline, CDR1 is GTSNPN and CDR2 SVGIG (reference sequence). The CDR3 protein is CAWSPRRYTQYF. The CDR3 DNA reads TGTGCCTGGAGTCCCCGACGATATACGCAGTATTTT. Complete variable domain (other parts from reference TRBV30 and TRBJ2-3): SQTIHQWPATLVQPVGSPLSLECTVEGTSNPNLYWYRQAAGRGLQLLFYSVGIGQISSEVPQNLSASRPQDRQFILSSKKLLLSDSGFYLCAWSPRRYTQYFGPGTRLTVL.

The chain combines TRBV6-2 or TRBV6-3 with TRBJ2-4, with D maybe TRBD2 (6 bases). Per the germline V gene, CDR1 is MNHEY and CDR2 is SVGEGT. V lost 5 bases to trimming and J lost 5 bases, with 16 bases between them. The CDR3 is made up of 15 amino acids. The CDR3, as DNA: TGTGCCAGCAGTCCCCGGGGGAGAATCCAAAACATTCAGTACTTC. As protein: CASSPRGRIQNIQYF.

The chain is built from TRBV5-6 and TRBJ1-1; D is perhaps TRBD1 (6 bases). Germline V CDR1 and CDR2: SGHDT, YYEEEE. This CDR3 has 12 amino acids. Deletions cut 2 bases from V and 7 bases from J, with 9 bases between. In DNA form, the CDR3 reads TGTGCCAGCAGCTTTTGGGGGCTTGAAGCTTTCTTT. The encoded protein is CASSFWGLEAFF.

The chain carries TRBV19 and TRBJ2-5; tentatively, D is TRBD1 (6 bases). Trimming took off 3 bases at V and 4 bases at J, with 15 bases between the two ends. The CDR3 extends over 15 amino acids. The V gene's germline CDR1 is LNHDA and CDR2 SQIVND (reference sequence). The CDR3 coding sequence is TGTGCCAGTAGTATTAGGGGACAATCAGGAGAGACCCAGTACTTC. As protein: CASSIRGQSGETQYF.

The chain links TRBV7-9 to TRBJ2-7; D not resolved. This CDR3 contains 13 residues. Looked up from germline, CDR1 is SEHNR and CDR2 is FQNEAQ (reference sequence). V shed 2 bases and J shed 3 bases, with 8 bases lying between them. The CDR3 region has the DNA TGTGCCAGCAGCTTATCTTGGGACTACGAGCAGTACTTC. This encodes CASSLSWDYEQYF. Full variable domain (rest looked up from reference TRBV7-9 and TRBJ2-7): DTGVSQNPRHKITKRGQNVTFRCDPISEHNRLYWYRQTLGQGPEFLTYFQNEAQLEKSRLLSDRFSAERPKGSFSTLEIQRTEQGDSAMYLCASSLSWDYEQYFGPGTRLTVT.

The chain recombines TRBV18 with TRBJ2-3; 10 bases fit TRBD2. The CDR3 is 17 residues long. Germline lookup yields CDR1 KGHSH and CDR2 LQKENI. Trimming removed 1 base from V and 3 bases from J; junction bases left unmatched: 7. The CDR3 is CASSPRSGRARTDTQYF. The CDR3 nucleotides are TGTGCCAGCTCACCACGGAGCGGGAGGGCCCGGACAGATACGCAGTATTTT. Looking up the rest from reference TRBV18 and TRBJ2-3 gives the full variable domain: NAGVMQNPRHLVRRRGQEARLRCSPMKGHSHVYWYRQLPEEGLKFMVYLQKENIIDESGMPKERFSAEFPKEGPSILRIQQVVRGDSAAYFCASSPRSGRARTDTQYFGPGTRLTVL.

This rearrangement joins TRBV5-1 to TRBJ2-5; D is ambiguous. Germline V gene data show CDR1 as SGHRS and CDR2 as YFSETQ. The CDR3 totals 16 residues. V lost 2 bases and J lost 2, with 16 bases in between. The CDR3 spells CASSLVVSDGQETQYF. CDR3 nucleotide sequence: TGCGCCAGCAGCTTAGTTGTTTCCGACGGACAAGAGACCCAGTACTTC. Drawing the rest from reference TRBV5-1 and TRBJ2-5, the complete variable domain is KAGVTQTPRYLIKTRGQQVTLSCSPISGHRSVSWYQQTPGQGLQFLFEYFSETQRNKGNFPGRFSGRQFSNSRSEMNVSTLELGDSALYLCASSLVVSDGQETQYFGPGTRLLVL.

The chain has TRBV3-1 (or the pseudogene TRBV3-2) and TRBJ2-7; D gene unclear. The V gene's germline CDR1 is LGHDT and CDR2 YNNKEL (reference sequence). The CDR3 has 14 residues. V lost 3 bases to trimming and J lost 4 bases, with 13 bases between them. The CDR3 region is CASSHHGFRYEQYF. The DNA for the CDR3 is TGTGCCAGCAGCCATCATGGGTTTAGGTACGAGCAGTACTTC.

A note on this clone: At one of its ends the junction is not consistent with the germline gene, which may arise from a read error. The chain uses TRBV28 and TRBJ1-2; tentatively, D is TRBD1 (5 bases). CDR1 is MDHEN and CDR2 is SYDVKM in the germline V gene. This CDR3 is 11 amino acids long. CDR3 bases: TGTGCCAGCAGTTCAACCGGGACCGACGCCTTC. Its protein product is CASSSTGTDAF.